The sequence of this TCR beta chain was determined in a study of tumor-infiltrating lymphocytes in oesophageal squamous cell carcinoma. Judged by abundance, this clonotype is medium-sized (0.01 to 0.1%). There are 15 residues in the CDR3. Germline CDR1 reads SGHTA; CDR2 reads FQGNSA. V was trimmed by 4 bases and J by 8 bases, leaving 17 bases between them. TCRdb ran MiXCR on the PCR reads and lists one entry per CDR3 protein. The table shows 9,500 to 15,000 distinct CDR3 sequences, with 50% to 60% occurring only once. This rearrangement joins TRBV7-2 to TRBJ1-4, with D possibly TRBD1 on 6 matching bases. Sequencing input: esophageal tumor tissue. The TCR was taken from a female donor with esophageal squamous cell carcinoma. In DNA form, the CDR3 reads TGTGCCAGCAGCTATAAGGGGGGTAGCGGGGAAAAACTGTTTTTT. Translating it yields CASSYKGGSGEKLFF.